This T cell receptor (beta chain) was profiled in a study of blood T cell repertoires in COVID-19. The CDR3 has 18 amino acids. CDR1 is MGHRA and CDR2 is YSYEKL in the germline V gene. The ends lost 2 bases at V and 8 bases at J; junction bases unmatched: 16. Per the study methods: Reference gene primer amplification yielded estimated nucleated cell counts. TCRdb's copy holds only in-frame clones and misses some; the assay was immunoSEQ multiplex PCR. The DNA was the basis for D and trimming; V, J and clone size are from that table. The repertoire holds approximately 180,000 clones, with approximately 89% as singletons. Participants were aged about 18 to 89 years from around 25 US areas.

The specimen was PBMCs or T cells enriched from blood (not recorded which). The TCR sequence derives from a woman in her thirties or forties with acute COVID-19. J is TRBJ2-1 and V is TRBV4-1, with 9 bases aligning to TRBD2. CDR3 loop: CASSQKGPWAGGLYEQFF. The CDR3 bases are TGCGCCAGCAGCCAAAAAGGCCCATGGGCGGGGGGGCTCTATGAGCAGTTCTTC.